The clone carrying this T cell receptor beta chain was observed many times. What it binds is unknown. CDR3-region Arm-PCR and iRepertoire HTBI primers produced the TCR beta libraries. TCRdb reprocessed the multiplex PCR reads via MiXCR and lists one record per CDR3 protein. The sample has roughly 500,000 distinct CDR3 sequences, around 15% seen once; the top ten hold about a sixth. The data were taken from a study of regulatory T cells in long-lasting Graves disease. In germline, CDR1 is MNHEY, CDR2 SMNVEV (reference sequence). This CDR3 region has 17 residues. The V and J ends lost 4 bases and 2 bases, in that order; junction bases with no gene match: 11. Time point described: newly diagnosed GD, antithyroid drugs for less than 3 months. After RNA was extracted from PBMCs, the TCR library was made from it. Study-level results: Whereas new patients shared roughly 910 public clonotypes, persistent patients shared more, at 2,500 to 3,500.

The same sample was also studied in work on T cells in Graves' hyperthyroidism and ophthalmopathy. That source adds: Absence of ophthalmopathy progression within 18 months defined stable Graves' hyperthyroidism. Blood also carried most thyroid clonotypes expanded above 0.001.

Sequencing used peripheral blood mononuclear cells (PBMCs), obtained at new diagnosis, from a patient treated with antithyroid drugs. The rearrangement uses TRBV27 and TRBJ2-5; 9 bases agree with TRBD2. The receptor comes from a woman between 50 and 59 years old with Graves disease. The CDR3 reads CASSSLRGTSWQETQYF. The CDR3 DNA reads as TGTGCCAGCAGTTCCCTCCGGGGGACTAGCTGGCAAGAGACCCAGTACTTC.